This TCR beta chain was sequenced during a study of Graves' ophthalmopathy and Graves' hyperthyroidism. The germline CDR1 and CDR2 sequences are LNHNV and YYDKDF (reference sequence). The CDR3 spans 16 residues. Amplification of the TCR beta CDR3 regions used RNA transcripts (as template). The first round was an RT-PCR with HTBI primers, and the second round was a multiplex PCR. MiXCR, applied by TCRdb to the multiplex PCR reads, yields one record per CDR3 protein. Found here are more than 550,000 distinct CDR3 sequences, approximately 39% of them singletons; the top ten hold 3% to 3.5%. Study-wide results and caveats: A 13-signature model separated ophthalmopathy from stable hyperthyroidism, about 90% sensitivity, about 81% specificity. Blood shared most expanded thyroid clonotypes above 0.001 frequency.

Turning to this clonotype: What it binds is not known. Sequence at one end of the junction differs from germline and may be a read error.

Other autoimmune diseases, uncontrolled infections, pregnancy or lactation excluded patients from enrollment. Establishment of the diagnosis relied upon clinical symptoms, serum thyroxine, TRAb, thyroid ultrasound and orbital computed tomography. Source material: peripheral blood. The receptor's source is an adult man with Graves' ophthalmopathy. This chain connects TRBV15 to TRBJ1-1, with 8 bases fitting TRBD1. CDR3 region: CATSRERTGLDTKAFF. In nucleotides, the CDR3 is TGTGCCACCAGCAGAGAACGGACAGGGCTGGACACTAAAGCTTTCTTT.